The 9 T cell receptor beta chains below all came from one sample that was sequenced in a study of cytotoxic CD8 clonotypes in ibrutinib-treated CLL. The method was immunoSEQ multiplex PCR; TCRdb's version includes in-frame clones alone and lacks a portion of them. The sample contains tens of thousands of clones, about four fifths of which appear only once. The sequenced sample was PBMCs, obtained before ibrutinib treatment. The receptors were sampled from a human donor with chronic lymphocytic leukemia.

This clone has more than one count but fewer than ten. The V call is TRBV6-1, the J call TRBJ1-3; 8 bases agree with TRBD1. There are 14 residues in the CDR3. Unmatched junction bases numbered 5, after V lost 6 bases and J lost 4 bases. CDR1 is MNHNS and CDR2 is SASEGT in the germline V gene. In DNA, the CDR3 is TGTGCCAGCAGCTTTCAGGGGGCCGGAAACACCATATATTTT. Its protein product is CASSFQGAGNTIYF.

CDR3: CAISDGPIGTDTQYF. CDR3 nucleotides: TGTGCCATCAGTGACGGGCCGATTGGCACAGATACGCAGTATTTT. The rearrangement uses TRBV10-3 and TRBJ2-3; D remains unclear. V lost 3 bases, J lost 1 base, and 11 bases lay in between. CDR1 ENHRY and CDR2 SYGVKD come from the germline V gene. CDR3 length: 15 residues.

The chain carries TRBV15 and TRBJ1-2; D is perhaps TRBD1 (6 bases). The CDR3 is made up of 18 amino acids. V lost 2 bases to trimming and J lost 5 bases, with 24 bases between them. The germline V gene has CDR1 LNHNV and CDR2 YYDKDF (reference sequence). CDR3 nucleotides: TGTGCCACCAGCAGAACACCCGGGGGGTCGGGGGCGACATATGGCTACACCTTC. This codes for CATSRTPGGSGATYGYTF. Variable domain in full (rest from reference TRBV15 and TRBJ1-2): DAMVIQNPRYQVTQFGKPVTLSCSQTLNHNVMYWYQQKSSQAPKLLFHYYDKDFNNEADTPDNFQSRRPNTSFCFLDIRSPGLGDTAMYLCATSRTPGGSGATYGYTFGSGTRLTVV.

The gene calls are TRBV5-1 and TRBJ2-7; 7 nucleotides agree with TRBD2. Trimming cost V 0 bases and J 5 bases; bases outside gene matches: 11. This CDR3 has 16 amino acids. Germline lookup yields CDR1 SGHRS and CDR2 YFSETQ. The CDR3 region is CASSLARGRARDEQYF. The CDR3 region has the DNA TGCGCCAGCAGCTTGGCTCGGGGGAGGGCCAGAGACGAGCAGTACTTC.

This clone appeared once. The J gene is TRBJ2-5, the V gene TRBV7-9; TRBD2 might be the D (5 bases). Germline loops: CDR1 SEHNR, CDR2 FQNEAQ (reference sequence). The CDR3 totals 13 residues. The germline V and J ends were trimmed by 6 bases and 10 bases, with 18 bases remaining between them. The CDR3 DNA reads TGTGCCAGCAGTCGCGGACTGGGCTTTGACCAGTACTTC. Its protein is CASSRGLGFDQYF. The entire variable domain, with the rest obtained from reference TRBV7-9 and TRBJ2-5, is as follows: DTGVSQNPRHKITKRGQNVTFRCDPISEHNRLYWYRQTLGQGPEFLTYFQNEAQLEKSRLLSDRFSAERPKGSFSTLEIQRTEQGDSAMYLCASSRGLGFDQYFGPGTRLLVL.

The chain has TRBV6-4 and TRBJ2-1, with D unclear. The CDR3 has 15 amino acids. CDR1 and CDR2 (germline): MRHNA, SNTAGT. The V and J ends lost 4 bases and 0 bases respectively, with 10 bases between them. CDR3 sequence (DNA): TGTGCCAGCAGTGTAGACGAGACCTCCTACAATGAGCAGTTCTTC. This encodes CASSVDETSYNEQFF.

This clone appeared once. The chain employs TRBV19 and TRBJ1-1, with 8 bases identical to TRBD1. CDR3 length equals 16 residues. Germline values: CDR1 LNHDA, CDR2 SQIVND (reference sequence). The V gene end was trimmed by 0 bases and the J gene end by 5 bases; junction bases not matched to a gene: 8. DNA of the CDR3: TGTGCCAGTAGTATAGATTATCAGGGGGCAGGAACTGAAGCTTTCTTT. It is translated as CASSIDYQGAGTEAFF.

The J gene is TRBJ2-2, the V gene TRBV5-4; TRBD1 matches at 7 bases. V was pared by 4 bases and J by 5 bases, with 8 bases of the junction left unmatched. This CDR3 has 15 amino acids. Germline CDR1 and CDR2: SGHNT and YYREEE (reference sequence). The CDR3 DNA reads TGTGCCAGCAGCCCGACAGGGAAAAGGACCGGGGAGCTGTTTTTT. This encodes CASSPTGKRTGELFF.

The chain has TRBV6-1 and TRBJ1-4; no clear D. The CDR3 length is 13 residues. Trimming left V 8 bases short and J 7 bases short, with 14 bases between. Germline lookup yields CDR1 MNHNS and CDR2 SASEGT. DNA for the CDR3: TGTGCCAGCCAGATTCTAAAGCGTGAAAAACTGTTTTTT. This sequence encodes CASQILKREKLFF.